A single sample gave rise to the 30 T cell receptor beta chains below, sequenced in a study of blood T cell repertoires in COVID-19. Using immunoSEQ multiplex PCR, the repertoire was profiled, and TCRdb retains in-frame clones only, with some absent. The sample holds hundreds of thousands of clones, approximately 82% seen once. Sample: peripheral blood. The receptors were sampled from a woman at least 80 years old with acute or convalescent COVID-19.

In its sample, this clone was seen many times. The chain links TRBV19 to TRBJ2-7; TRBD2 might be the D (6 bases). Deletions cut 8 bases from V and 2 bases from J, with 13 bases between. This CDR3 spans 13 amino acids. Per germline, CDR1 LNHDA and CDR2 SQIVND (reference sequence). CDR3 amino acids: CASWRGSTYEQYF. CDR3 bases: TGTGCCAGTTGGAGGGGCTCAACCTACGAGCAGTACTTC. The variable domain in full, with the rest retrieved from reference TRBV19 and TRBJ2-7, is DGGITQSPKYLFRKEGQNVTLSCEQNLNHDAMYWYRQDPGQGLRLIYYSQIVNDFQKGDIAEGYSVSREKKESFPLTVTSAQKNPTAFYLCASWRGSTYEQYFGPGTRLTVT.

The V and J genes are TRBV5-6 and TRBJ2-1; 8 bases line up with TRBD2. The CDR3 consists of 14 residues. The germline gives CDR1 SGHDT, CDR2 YYEEEE. With V trimmed by 4 bases and J by 4 bases, 4 bases remained unmatched. This CDR3 is CASSAGTSYNEQFF. As DNA, the CDR3 is TGTGCCAGCAGCGCCGGGACTAGTTACAATGAGCAGTTCTTC. The whole variable domain, filled in from reference TRBV5-6 and TRBJ2-1, reads DAGVTQSPTHLIKTRGQQVTLRCSPKSGHDTVSWYQQALGQGPQFIFQYYEEEERQRGNFPDRFSGHQFPNYSSELNVNALLLGDSALYLCASSAGTSYNEQFFGPGTRLTVL.

The chain joins TRBV4-1 to TRBJ1-2; unclear D gene. CDR1 and CDR2 (germline): MGHRA, YSYEKL. This CDR3 has 15 amino acids. Trimming took 2 bases from V and 0 from J, leaving 10 bases between them. CDR3 sequence reads: CASSQTKTTNYGYTF. Here the CDR3 DNA reads TGCGCCAGCAGCCAAACCAAAACAACTAACTATGGCTACACCTTC.

V gene TRBV4-1 combines with J gene TRBJ2-4; D may be TRBD2 (6 bases). Germline V gene data show CDR1 as MGHRA and CDR2 as YSYEKL. V lost 0 bases, J lost 1 base, and 13 bases lay in between. The CDR3 covers 17 residues. The CDR3 DNA sequence: TGCGCCAGCAGCCAAGATCCGGGGGAAACGGCCAAAAACATTCAGTACTTC. Its protein is CASSQDPGETAKNIQYF.

For the CDR3, the DNA is TGTGCCAGCAGTACAACAGAATATAGCAATCAGCCCCAGCATTTT. Its translation: CASSTTEYSNQPQHF. The chain combines TRBV6-6 with TRBJ1-5; D remains unclear. Trimming stripped 5 bases from V and 0 bases from J, with 11 bases between. The CDR3 runs to 15 residues. Germline assignment: CDR1 MNHNY and CDR2 SVGAGI (reference sequence).

The chain joins TRBV2 to TRBJ2-2; 12 bases fit TRBD2. The junction had 0 bases not matched to a gene; V was cut back by 6 bases and J by 1 base. The CDR3 is 15 residues long. CDR1 is SNHLY and CDR2 is FYNNEI in the germline V gene. CDR3 nucleotide sequence: TGTGCCAGCAGGGGACTAGCGGGGAACACCGGGGAGCTGTTTTTT. Protein sequence: CASRGLAGNTGELFF.

The chain joins TRBV5-1 to TRBJ1-1; 7 bases are a match to TRBD1. CDR3 size: 15 residues. Germline V lookup: CDR1 SGHRS, CDR2 YFSETQ. Trimming cost V 5 bases and J 0 bases; bases outside gene matches: 7. The CDR3 sequence is CASRPRGQMNTEAFF. In nucleotides, the CDR3 is TGCGCCAGCAGACCGAGGGGACAGATGAACACTGAAGCTTTCTTT.

J is TRBJ1-1 and V is TRBV15; D remains unclear. V was trimmed by 0 bases and J by 4 bases, leaving 6 bases between them. CDR1 and CDR2 (germline): LNHNV, YYDKDF (reference sequence). The CDR3 spans 13 residues. CDR3 region: CATSRESRTEAFF. The DNA for the CDR3 is TGTGCCACCAGCAGAGAATCCCGCACTGAAGCTTTCTTT. Complete variable domain (other parts from reference TRBV15 and TRBJ1-1): DAMVIQNPRYQVTQFGKPVTLSCSQTLNHNVMYWYQQKSSQAPKLLFHYYDKDFNNEADTPDNFQSRRPNTSFCFLDIRSPGLGDTAMYLCATSRESRTEAFFGQGTRLTVV.

The chain couples TRBV3-1 (or the pseudogene TRBV3-2) to TRBJ2-1; 10 bases map to TRBD2. V was pared by 4 bases and J by 4 bases, with 10 bases of the junction left unmatched. The CDR3 consists of 17 residues. Germline V lookup: CDR1 LGHDT, CDR2 YNNKEL (reference sequence). In DNA, the CDR3 is TGTGCCAGCAGCCGGACTAGCGGCGCCAGGGGATACAATGAGCAGTTCTTC. Protein product: CASSRTSGARGYNEQFF.

The rearrangement uses TRBV5-1 and TRBJ2-1, with TRBD2 matching 8 bases. The V gene's germline CDR1 is SGHRS and CDR2 YFSETQ. The CDR3 is 15 amino acids. Losses at the gene ends were 1 base for V and 3 bases for J; bases not matched to a gene: 3. CDR3 sequence: CASSLMAGGYNEQFF. In nucleotides, the CDR3 is TGCGCCAGCAGCTTGATGGCGGGGGGCTACAATGAGCAGTTCTTC.

V gene TRBV7-9 combines with J gene TRBJ2-1, with 10 bases that match TRBD2. Germline V CDR1 and CDR2: SEHNR, FQNEAQ (reference sequence). The CDR3 is 15 residues long. The V gene end was trimmed by 1 base and the J gene end by 7 bases; junction bases not matched to a gene: 4. CDR3 DNA sequence: TGTGCCAGCAGCTTAGGGAGCGGGAGGGTAAATGAGCAGTTCTTC. It is translated as CASSLGSGRVNEQFF.

On this clone: The same CDR3 arises from other DNA sequences in this sample as well. The chain is built from TRBV7-3 and TRBJ2-1, with 8 positions matching TRBD2. After removal of 2 bases from V and 0 bases from J, the junction contained 0 bases not matched to a gene. The germline V gene encodes CDR1 SGHTA and CDR2 FQGTGA. CDR3 length: 15 residues. CDR3 nucleotides: TGTGCCAGCAGCTTAGGGACTAGCTCCTACAATGAGCAGTTCTTC. It is translated as CASSLGTSSYNEQFF.

This clone was picked up one time. V gene TRBV2 combines with J gene TRBJ1-2; 9 bases align to TRBD1. The V segment lost 6 bases and the J segment 3 bases; nucleotides outside the gene matches: 8. The CDR3 length is 15 residues. In germline, CDR1 is SNHLY, CDR2 FYNNEI. CDR3 sequence (DNA): TGTGCCAGCAGCCTAACAGGGGGCGGAGACTATGGCTACACCTTC. Encoded protein: CASSLTGGGDYGYTF.

V and J are TRBV6-5 and TRBJ2-1, with D tentatively TRBD1 (5 bases). The V end was cut by 6 bases, the J end by 2 bases, with 11 bases between. Per germline, CDR1 MNHEY and CDR2 SVGAGI. The CDR3 is 14 residues long. The DNA of the CDR3 is TGTGCCAGCAGCCGGCAGGGCACCTACAATGAGCAGTTCTTC. This gives the protein CASSRQGTYNEQFF.

The chain is built from TRBV6-6 and TRBJ1-1; TRBD1 aligns across 9 bases. CDR1 and CDR2 from the germline V gene are MNHNY and SVGAGI (reference sequence). The trim removed 5 bases at V and 1 base at J, leaving 8 bases unmatched. The CDR3 sequence is 16 residues long. CDR3 DNA sequence: TGTGCCAGCAGTACGACACAGGGGGCGCGGAACACTGAAGCTTTCTTT. Protein sequence: CASSTTQGARNTEAFF.

V gene TRBV29-1 combines with J gene TRBJ2-1, with D possibly being TRBD2 (6 bases). In germline, CDR1 is SQVTM, CDR2 ANQGSEA. The CDR3 sequence is 14 residues long. Trimming took off 3 bases at V and 4 bases at J, with 13 bases between the two ends. The CDR3 is CSVDRRAGYNEQFF. CDR3 coding DNA: TGCAGCGTTGATCGGAGGGCCGGGTACAATGAGCAGTTCTTC.

This chain joins TRBV27 and TRBJ2-1; 9 bases map to TRBD2. The CDR3 runs to 15 residues. The germline CDR1 and CDR2 sequences are MNHEY and SMNVEV (reference sequence). After removal of 2 bases from V and 4 bases from J, the junction contained 3 bases not matched to a gene. CDR3 in amino acids: CASSLVAGVYNEQFF. Here the CDR3 DNA reads TGTGCCAGCAGTTTAGTAGCGGGAGTGTACAATGAGCAGTTCTTC.

This chain uses TRBV4-3 with TRBJ1-4, with D possibly being TRBD1 (6 bases). This CDR3 region has 14 residues. Germline-derived CDR1 and CDR2 are LGHNA and YSLEER. V lost 4 bases, J lost 8 bases, and 14 bases lay in between. This CDR3 reads CASSRQKGGEKLFF. CDR3 sequence (DNA): TGCGCCAGCAGCCGCCAAAAAGGGGGAGAAAAACTGTTTTTT.

This clone has a handful of counts. The V and J genes are TRBV9 and TRBJ2-2, with 10 bases lining up with TRBD2. The V and J ends lost 4 bases and 5 bases, in that order; junction bases with no gene match: 5. CDR1 is SGDLS and CDR2 is YYNGEE in the germline V gene. This CDR3 contains 15 residues. The CDR3 bases are TGTGCCAGCAGCCCCCCAGCGGGAGGGACCGGGGAGCTGTTTTTT. Protein sequence: CASSPPAGGTGELFF.

This clone came up once. CDR3 nucleotides: TGCGCCAGCAGCTTCGGGCAGGGGGATAATCAGCCCCAGCATTTT. As protein: CASSFGQGDNQPQHF. The chain is built from TRBV5-1 and TRBJ1-5; TRBD1 agrees at 7 bases. Germline lookup yields CDR1 SGHRS and CDR2 YFSETQ. This CDR3 contains 15 residues. After removal of 2 bases from V and 4 bases from J, the junction contained 6 bases not matched to a gene.

This chain uses TRBV18 with TRBJ1-4; D might be TRBD1 (6 bases). The germline CDR1 and CDR2 sequences are KGHSH and LQKENI. The V end lost 6 bases, the J end lost 4 bases, and 12 bases lay between the germline ends. The CDR3 is made up of 14 amino acids. CDR3: CASSPGRGNEKLFF. The CDR3 DNA follows: TGTGCCAGCTCCCCGGGCAGGGGTAATGAAAAACTGTTTTTT.

The J gene is TRBJ2-1, the V gene TRBV19; 13 bases agree with TRBD2. Germline V lookup: CDR1 LNHDA, CDR2 SQIVND (reference sequence). This CDR3 has 17 amino acids. The V and J ends lost 6 bases and 5 bases, in that order; junction bases with no gene match: 10. The CDR3 region is CASRNQGLAGSNNEQFF. For the CDR3, the DNA is TGTGCCAGTAGAAACCAGGGACTAGCGGGAAGCAACAATGAGCAGTTCTTC.

This chain links TRBV7-2 with TRBJ1-1; D perhaps matches TRBD1 (5 bases). The CDR3 has 16 amino acids. Trimming stripped 1 base from V and 6 bases from J, with 18 bases between. CDR1 SGHTA and CDR2 FQGNSA come from the germline V gene. CDR3 amino acids: CASSLVGRGRGSEAFF. DNA of the CDR3: TGTGCCAGCAGCTTAGTGGGGCGCGGACGGGGGTCTGAAGCTTTCTTT.

The chain links TRBV28 to TRBJ1-2; 10 nucleotides match TRBD1. The germline gives CDR1 MDHEN, CDR2 SYDVKM. This CDR3 is built from 14 residues. Losses at the gene ends were 4 bases for V and 6 bases for J; bases not matched to a gene: 5. The DNA for the CDR3 is TGTGCCAGCAGTTCGGGACAGGGGTTGGATGGCTACACCTTC. As protein: CASSSGQGLDGYTF.

The rearrangement links TRBV7-2 to TRBJ1-1, with D hard to call. CDR1 and CDR2 from the germline V gene are SGHTA and FQGNSA. V shed 6 bases and J shed 1 base, with 12 bases lying between them. There are 14 residues in the CDR3. CDR3 residues: CASRPISGNTEAFF. The CDR3 DNA reads as TGTGCCAGCAGACCTATCTCCGGGAACACTGAAGCTTTCTTT.

The J gene is TRBJ2-5, the V gene TRBV7-2, with D unresolved. Germline-derived CDR1 and CDR2 are SGHTA and FQGNSA. V gave up 1 base and J gave up 0 bases, with 6 bases separating them. The length of the CDR3 is 14 residues. The CDR3 protein is CASSLDQNQETQYF. The DNA for the CDR3 is TGTGCCAGCAGCTTAGACCAGAACCAAGAGACCCAGTACTTC. Together with reference TRBV7-2 and TRBJ2-5, the CDR3 gives the full variable domain: GAGVSQSPSNKVTEKGKDVELRCDPISGHTALYWYRQSLGQGLEFLIYFQGNSAPDKSGLPSDRFSAERTGGSVSTLTIQRTQQEDSAVYLCASSLDQNQETQYFGPGTRLLVL.

The gene calls are TRBV3-1 (or the pseudogene TRBV3-2) and TRBJ2-3, with 8 bases aligning to TRBD2. The junction had 0 bases not matched to a gene; V was cut back by 3 bases and J by 1 base. The CDR3 has 14 residues. CDR1 and CDR2 (germline): LGHDT, YNNKEL (reference sequence). The DNA for the CDR3 is TGTGCCAGCAGCCAGGGACTAGGCACAGATACGCAGTATTTT. This encodes CASSQGLGTDTQYF.

The CDR3 region has the DNA TGCGCCAGCAGACCTCTAGCGGTCGACTCCTACGAGCAGTACTTC. It specifies CASRPLAVDSYEQYF. The V gene is TRBV5-1, the J gene TRBJ2-7, with 7 positions matching TRBD2. CDR1 and CDR2 from the germline V gene are SGHRS and YFSETQ. The CDR3 is 15 amino acids. V was clipped by 5 bases and J by 0 bases; unmatched bases: 8.

V and J are TRBV2 and TRBJ1-3; 7 nucleotides align to TRBD1. The CDR3 runs to 15 residues. Trimming took 6 bases from V and 4 from J; bases not matched to a gene: 9. Germline V gene lookup returns CDR1 SNHLY and CDR2 FYNNEI. CDR3 sequence (DNA): TGTGCCAGCAGCACACAGGGGAACTTCGGAAACACCATATATTTT. Translation: CASSTQGNFGNTIYF.

Concerning this clone itself: This CDR3 is also generated by other DNA sequences in the sample. J is TRBJ2-7 and V is TRBV5-8, with 7 positions matching TRBD1. With 4 bases clipped from V and 2 bases from J, the junction kept 3 bases outside the gene matches. The germline V gene has CDR1 SGHTS and CDR2 YDEGEE. The CDR3 is 13 amino acids. Here the CDR3 DNA reads TGTGCCAGCAGCGACAGGGTTACCTACGAGCAGTACTTC. This sequence encodes CASSDRVTYEQYF.